These 17 T cell receptor beta chains came from one sample sequenced in a study of regulatory T cells in long-lasting Graves disease. Time point: persistent/refractory GD, antithyroid drugs over 5 years with positive TRAb. The TCR library used RNA extracted from PBMCs. Libraries of TCR beta came from iRepertoire HTBI primers plus Arm-PCR of CDR3 regions. TCRdb re-called the multiplex PCR reads with MiXCR, one entry per CDR3 protein. In the table there are under 450,000 distinct CDR3 sequences, roughly a quarter of which are singletons. Sequenced material: peripheral blood mononuclear cells (PBMCs), taken when the disease was refractory, from a patient treated with antithyroid drugs. The source is a female donor with Graves disease.

Only a few counts were recorded for this clonotype. The V call is TRBV10-3, the J call TRBJ2-5; 8 bases fit TRBD2. The V gene end was trimmed by 6 bases and the J gene end by 0 bases; junction bases not matched to a gene: 9. Germline V gene sequence: CDR1 ENHRY, CDR2 SYGVKD. The CDR3 runs 16 residues. Here the CDR3 reads CAIRNASGSYQETQYF. CDR3 DNA sequence: TGTGCCATCAGAAACGCTAGCGGGTCGTACCAAGAGACCCAGTACTTC.

This clonotype was recorded at least ten times. The chain couples TRBV12-3 or TRBV12-4 to TRBJ1-1; no definite D call. V lost 6 bases and J lost 1, with 15 bases in between. This CDR3 comprises 15 residues. CDR3 coding DNA: TGTGCCAGCAGCCTCGGTCCCCAAGGGAACACTGAAGCTTTCTTT. Translation gives CASSLGPQGNTEAFF.

This clonotype has more than one count but fewer than ten. The V gene is TRBV29-1, the J gene TRBJ1-5, with TRBD1 identical over 8 bases. Per the germline V gene, CDR1 is SQVTM and CDR2 is ANQGSEA. The CDR3 covers 13 residues. Trimming took 4 bases from V and 3 from J; bases not matched to a gene: 2. For the CDR3, the DNA is TGCAGCGTTGCAGGGGGCGTCAATCAGCCCCAGCATTTT. Its protein is CSVAGGVNQPQHF. Looking up the rest from reference TRBV29-1 and TRBJ1-5 gives the full variable domain: SAVISQKPSRDICQRGTSLTIQCQVDSQVTMMFWYRQQPGQSLTLIATANQGSEATYESGFVIDKFPISRPNLTFSTLTVSNMSPEDSSIYLCSVAGGVNQPQHFGDGTRLSIL.

This clonotype was found a few times. This chain joins TRBV6-9 and TRBJ2-7; possible D gene TRBD2, 5 bases. Trimming removed 3 bases at V and 2 bases at J, with 14 bases between. This CDR3 region has 15 residues. Germline CDR1 is MNHGY and CDR2 is SVAAGI. CDR3 bases: TGTGCCAGCAGTTACGAGGGAGTCTTTCCCTACGAGCAGTACTTC. This translates into CASSYEGVFPYEQYF.

V and J are TRBV5-1 and TRBJ2-7, with D possibly matching TRBD2 (6 bases). The germline V gene has CDR1 SGHRS and CDR2 YFSETQ. Deletions cut 5 bases from V and 1 base from J, with 10 bases between. The CDR3 is 13 amino acids. DNA for the CDR3: TGCGCCAGCAGACAGGAGGGGTCCTACGAGCAGTACTTC. The encoded protein is CASRQEGSYEQYF.

For the CDR3, the DNA is TGTGCCAGCAGTCTAAGACCCGGCGGCTACGAGCAGTACTTC. Translated: CASSLRPGGYEQYF. This chain links TRBV6-1 with TRBJ2-7; D is uncertain. V lost 5 bases and J 3 bases, leaving 14 bases between the germline ends. Germline CDR1 reads MNHNS; CDR2 reads SASEGT. This CDR3 has 14 amino acids.

As regards this clonotype: A read error may produce the germline difference seen at one junction end. V gene TRBV5-1 combines with J gene TRBJ2-2; 8 bases map to TRBD2. From germline, CDR1 is SGHRS and CDR2 YFSETQ. The CDR3 loop spans 15 amino acids. The CDR3 sequence: CASSSGAGVIGEPFF. The CDR3 DNA is TGCGCCAGCAGCTCAGGAGCGGGAGTGATCGGGGAGCCGTTTTTT.

This clonotype has only a few counts. The chain uses TRBV28 and TRBJ1-1; D gene unclear. V was trimmed by 2 bases and J by 8 bases, leaving 15 bases between them. CDR3 length equals 14 residues. Germline CDR1 and CDR2: MDHEN and SYDVKM. CDR3 amino acids: CASSLVGTYMEAFF. The CDR3 coding sequence is TGTGCCAGCAGTTTAGTCGGAACCTACATGGAAGCTTTCTTT.

This clonotype was seen a handful of times. This chain connects TRBV6-2 or TRBV6-3 to TRBJ2-6; 7 positions match TRBD1. V lost 2 bases and J lost 4; bases outside the gene matches: 17. The CDR3 loop spans 20 amino acids. Germline CDR1 reads MNHEY; CDR2 reads SVGEGT. In DNA form, the CDR3 reads TGTGCCAGCAGTTACATACGGGGCGCAGGGGGTGTAAGAGGGGCCAACGTCCTGACTTTC. It codes for CASSYIRGAGGVRGANVLTF.

This clonotype was found many times. This chain connects TRBV2 to TRBJ1-5; 8 nucleotides agree with TRBD1. With V trimmed by 7 bases and J by 16 bases, 15 bases remained unmatched. This CDR3 has 13 amino acids. CDR1 SNHLY and CDR2 FYNNEI come from the germline V gene. This chain's CDR3 is CASTEGGKTGAHF. In nucleotides, the CDR3 is TGTGCCAGCACAGAGGGGGGAAAGACAGGGGCACATTTT.

This clonotype showed up many times. The chain employs TRBV20-1 and TRBJ2-7; D is uncertain. Germline values: CDR1 DFQATT, CDR2 SNEGSKA (reference sequence). This CDR3 has 13 amino acids. V was shortened by 1 base and J by 5 bases, with 12 bases between the two germline ends. The CDR3 loop is CSARVSLKDEQYF. CDR3 coding DNA: TGCAGTGCTAGAGTATCCCTAAAGGACGAGCAGTACTTC.

The CDR3 reads CASSTYREANQPQHF. The CDR3 DNA reads as TGTGCCAGTAGTACCTACAGGGAGGCCAATCAGCCCCAGCATTTT. The genes are TRBV19 and TRBJ1-5; D is possibly TRBD1 (6 bases). Germline CDR1 is LNHDA and CDR2 is SQIVND (reference sequence). V dropped 4 bases and J dropped 3 bases, with 13 bases sitting between them. The CDR3 loop spans 15 amino acids.

The sample holds a few counts of this clonotype. The rearrangement joins TRBV30 to TRBJ1-1; D is perhaps TRBD1 (6 bases). The V end was cut by 3 bases, the J end by 3 bases, with 11 bases between. The CDR3 has 13 residues. The germline CDR1 and CDR2 sequences are GTSNPN and SVGIG (reference sequence). The CDR3: CAWREQGDTEAFF. The CDR3 coding sequence is TGTGCCTGGAGGGAACAGGGTGACACTGAAGCTTTCTTT.

This clonotype has a count of ten or more. The chain uses TRBV28 and TRBJ2-4; D might be TRBD1 (5 bases). The V end was cut by 5 bases, the J end by 5 bases, with 28 bases between. This CDR3 has 19 residues. Germline V lookup: CDR1 MDHEN, CDR2 SYDVKM. CDR3 residues: CASSPNLDQDSEFQNIQYF. The CDR3 nucleotides are TGTGCCAGCAGTCCGAATCTTGACCAAGACAGCGAATTCCAAAACATTCAGTACTTC. Variable domain in full (rest from reference TRBV28 and TRBJ2-4): DVKVTQSSRYLVKRTGEKVFLECVQDMDHENMFWYRQDPGLGLRLIYFSYDVKMKEKGDIPEGYSVSREKKERFSLILESASTNQTSMYLCASSPNLDQDSEFQNIQYFGAGTRLSVL.

This clonotype was observed many times. The chain is built from TRBV20-1 and TRBJ2-7, with TRBD2 identical over 7 bases. The V segment lost 6 bases and the J segment 2 bases; nucleotides outside the gene matches: 7. The CDR3 has 13 residues. CDR1 and CDR2 (germline): DFQATT, SNEGSKA (reference sequence). As DNA, the CDR3 is TGCAGTGCGAGGGTGGGAGGGACCTACGAGCAGTACTTC. It yields the protein CSARVGGTYEQYF.

V gene TRBV7-2 combines with J gene TRBJ1-5; 11 bases are shared with TRBD1. CDR1 and CDR2 (germline): SGHTA, FQGNSA. Trimming removed 5 bases from V and 2 bases from J; junction bases left unmatched: 8. The CDR3 runs to 17 residues. The CDR3 nucleotides are TGTGCCAGCAGCCTAAGGACAGGGGGCGCCGGCAATCAGCCCCAGCATTTT. Amino acid sequence: CASSLRTGGAGNQPQHF.

In this sample, this clonotype turned up many times. V usage is TRBV11-2 and J usage is TRBJ2-4, with 9 bases identical to TRBD2. The CDR3 has 16 residues. J gave up 8 bases and V 4 bases, and 12 bases lay outside the gene matches. Germline CDR1 and CDR2: SGHAT and FQNNGV. CDR3 in amino acids: CASSSFLSGRPYIQYF. The CDR3 DNA is TGTGCCAGCAGCTCCTTTCTAAGCGGGAGGCCCTACATTCAGTACTTC.